This T cell receptor (beta chain) came from a study of CD8 T cells in ankylosing spondylitis. Study-wide results and caveats: Ankylosing spondylitis blood seemed to carry a telltale TCR beta motif made of under ten highly homologous variants. Disease-linked clones reportedly showed significant enrichment in matched ankylosing spondylitis synovial fluid.

This CDR3 is 19 amino acids long. The germline CDR1 and CDR2 sequences are SGHAT and FQNNGV. With 2 bases clipped from V and 3 bases from J, the junction kept 15 bases outside the gene matches. In TCRdb, the 5' RACE reads were re-called with MiXCR into one record per CDR3 protein. This sample has approximately 140,000 distinct CDR3 sequences; approximately 9.9% occur once, and the top ten carry approximately 3.3%. Ten or more counts support this clonotype. Its antigen is undetermined. Sequencing was done on a sample of blood, either unsorted or a sorted T cell fraction (not recorded which). The TCR comes from a male donor with ankylosing spondylitis or in good health (not recorded which). This chain uses TRBV11-2 with TRBJ2-7, with 11 bases aligning to TRBD2. The DNA of the CDR3 is TGTGCCAGCAGCTTATACGGCCCATCTAGCGGGAGGTTACACTACGAGCAGTACTTC. Translation: CASSLYGPSSGRLHYEQYF.